These T cell receptor beta chains were read from a single sample in a study of regulatory T cells in long-lasting Graves disease. TCRdb analysed the multiplex PCR reads with MiXCR anew, one entry per CDR3 protein. This table holds 400,000 to 500,000 distinct CDR3 sequences, roughly 15% found once. The sample was also reused in another study, on T cells in Graves' hyperthyroidism and ophthalmopathy.

The sample here was peripheral blood mononuclear cells (PBMCs), taken at new diagnosis, from a patient treated with antithyroid drugs. The origin of the receptors is a woman aged 35 to 49 with Graves disease. The CDR3 runs from the conserved cysteine through the conserved F or W. A D gene is named only where the DNA matches it firmly. Part of the rows lack a size; the others show once, few, many or a class for expanded clones.

16	.	TRBD1	TRBV19	TRBJ2-7	CASSTRQGASSYEQYF	TGTGCCAGTAGTACCCGACAGGGGGCCTCCTCCTACGAGCAGTACTTC
14	.	.	TRBV7-2	TRBJ2-7	CASSPGPGGYEQYF	TGTGCCAGCAGCCCCGGACCCGGAGGATACGAGCAGTACTTC
13	many	.	TRBV12-3/TRBV12-4	TRBJ1-5	CASSLTDNQPQHF	TGTGCCAGCAGTTTGACAGACAATCAGCCCCAGCATTTT
16	many	TRBD1	TRBV28	TRBJ2-7	CASSLHPGTGAYEQYF	TGTGCCAGCAGTCTACACCCCGGGACAGGTGCCTACGAGCAGTACTTC
14	many	TRBD1	TRBV7-9	TRBJ1-4	CASSLAGGKEKLFF	TGTGCCAGCAGCTTGGCAGGGGGCAAGGAAAAACTGTTTTTT
15	many	.	TRBV20-1	TRBJ2-1	CSARVRWETYNEQFF	TGCAGTGCTAGAGTGAGGTGGGAGACTTACAATGAGCAGTTCTTC
15	many	TRBD1	TRBV27	TRBJ1-1	CASSPRTGMNTEAFF	TGTGCCAGCAGTCCCCGGACAGGAATGAACACTGAAGCTTTCTTT
17	few	.	TRBV2	TRBJ1-5	CASSEGRLGEGNLPQHF	TGTGCCAGCAGTGAAGGCCGGCTTGGTGAGGGAAATCTGCCCCAGCATTTT
17	.	TRBD2	TRBV20-1	TRBJ2-5	CSAAGTSGTTGAETQYF	TGCAGTGCTGCTGGGACTAGCGGGACGACGGGGGCGGAGACCCAGTACTTC
13	.	.	TRBV5-4	TRBJ2-3	CASSDFRTDTQYF	TGTGCCAGCAGCGATTTCCGCACAGATACGCAGTATTTT
13	.	.	TRBV19	TRBJ2-7	CASAVAEGGEQYF	TGTGCCAGTGCAGTAGCGGAGGGGGGCGAGCAGTACTTC
14	many	TRBD1	TRBV27	TRBJ2-5	CASSLRDRQETQYF	TGTGCCAGCAGTTTACGGGACAGGCAAGAGACCCAGTACTTC
12	many	.	TRBV20-1	TRBJ2-7	CSAITGTYEQYF	TGCAGTGCGATTACAGGGACCTACGAGCAGTACTTC